This entry features one T cell receptor (beta chain) sequence. Its antigen is still unknown. This CDR3 has 16 residues. Germline V gene lookup returns CDR1 MNHEY and CDR2 SVGAGI. V was clipped by 0 bases and J by 1 base, with 10 bases between them. The entirety of the isolated RNA underwent reverse transcription, so expressed TCRB transcripts were sequenced. The method was immunoSEQ multiplex PCR; TCRdb's version includes in-frame clones alone and lacks a portion of them. The table includes 640,000 or so clones, 11% to 15% detected once. This sample is part of a study of beta chain features in type 1 diabetes. Findings of the study overall: When Type 1 diabetes patients were examined, their TCRB CDR3s proved moderately but significantly shorter in all four CD4+ subsets. HLA effects on TCRB rearrangement stayed unresolved here.

Purity exceeded 98% in all sorted populations. The TCR sequence derives from a man in his late teens or twenties with type 1 diabetes. V and J are TRBV6-5 and TRBJ2-4; tentatively, D is TRBD1 (5 bases). The sample taken for sequencing was naive CD4+ T cells from blood. The CDR3 here is CASSYSSGWAKNIQYF. CDR3 in DNA: TGTGCCAGCAGTTACTCGTCAGGGTGGGCCAAAAACATTCAGTACTTC.